The following is a TCR beta chain sequence with its context. The CDR3 totals 13 residues. Germline CDR1 SGHDT, CDR2 YYEEEE. J gave up 5 bases and V 0 bases, and 2 bases lay outside the gene matches. This sample was taken from a study of spatial heterogeneity in lung cancer. Time point: blood at routine non-recurrence follow-up after resection. In each case, whole RNA from tumor, nontumor lung or frozen PBMC was sequenced unsorted. TCRdb itself ran the 5' RACE reads through MiXCR, one entry per CDR3 protein. The repertoire holds 60,000 to 85,000 distinct CDR3 sequences, with 8% to 9% as singletons. The V and J genes are TRBV5-6 and TRBJ2-7; 7 positions match TRBD1. The source is a female donor with early-stage non-small cell lung cancer. The sample was PBMCs, taken at follow-up. The CDR3 spells CASSLGDSHEQYF. CDR3 coding DNA: TGTGCCAGCAGCTTGGGGGACAGCCACGAGCAGTACTTC.